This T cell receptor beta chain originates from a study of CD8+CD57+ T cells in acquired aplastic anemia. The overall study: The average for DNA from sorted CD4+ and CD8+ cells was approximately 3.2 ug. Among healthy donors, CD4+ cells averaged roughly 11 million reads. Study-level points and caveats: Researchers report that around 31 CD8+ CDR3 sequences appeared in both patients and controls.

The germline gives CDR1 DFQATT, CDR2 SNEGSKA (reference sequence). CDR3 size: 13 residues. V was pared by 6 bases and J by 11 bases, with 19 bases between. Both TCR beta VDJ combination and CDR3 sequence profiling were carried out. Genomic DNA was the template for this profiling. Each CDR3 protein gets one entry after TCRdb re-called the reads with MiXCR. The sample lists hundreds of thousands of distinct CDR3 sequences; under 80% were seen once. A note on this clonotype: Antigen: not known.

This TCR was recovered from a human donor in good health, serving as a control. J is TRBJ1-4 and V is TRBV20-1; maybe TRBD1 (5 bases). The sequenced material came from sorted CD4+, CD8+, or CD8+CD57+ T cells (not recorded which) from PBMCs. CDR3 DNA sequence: TGCAGTGCAAGGGACGGACCCATTGGGAAACTGTTTTTT. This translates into CSARDGPIGKLFF.